Listed here are 13 T cell receptor beta chains from one sample, sequenced in a study of shared clonotypes between healthy human individuals. Clones were sequenced by immunoSEQ multiplex PCR, and TCRdb holds only the in-frame ones, with some missing. The table has more than 2,000,000 clones, about 92% seen once. What was sequenced was naive CD4+ T cells from PBMCs. Subset: CD45RA+ positively selected. The receptor source for this set is a man younger than 35 in good health. Some clones in this sample may be carry-over from other donors' samples.

The count of this clone is one. This chain uses TRBV27 with TRBJ2-1; D might be TRBD2 (6 bases). Trimming left V 4 bases short and J 3 bases short, with 10 bases between. Germline V gives CDR1 MNHEY, CDR2 SMNVEV (reference sequence). The length of the CDR3 is 14 residues. CDR3 loop: CASSSPGLYNEQFF. DNA for the CDR3: TGTGCCAGCAGTTCCCCGGGACTCTACAATGAGCAGTTCTTC.

The chain combines TRBV6-1 with TRBJ2-5; 7 bases are a match to TRBD1. Germline V gene sequence: CDR1 MNHNS, CDR2 SASEGT. With V trimmed by 7 bases and J by 0 bases, 8 bases remained unmatched. The CDR3 spans 15 residues. The CDR3 nucleotides are TGTGCCAGCACCAAGGACAGGTCAAACCAAGAGACCCAGTACTTC. It specifies CASTKDRSNQETQYF.

V gene TRBV7-9 combines with J gene TRBJ1-4; the D is unclear. In germline, CDR1 is SEHNR, CDR2 FQNEAQ (reference sequence). This CDR3 region has 14 residues. The V gene lost 3 bases and the J gene lost 5 bases, with 10 bases spanning the gap. DNA of the CDR3: TGTGCCAGCAGCTTTTACGGGCTCAATGAAAAACTGTTTTTT. Translating gives CASSFYGLNEKLFF.

The chain couples TRBV7-2 to TRBJ2-7; 12 nucleotides line up with TRBD2. Germline trimming cut 5 bases from V and 2 bases from J; bases unmatched to any gene: 16. The CDR3 is made up of 19 amino acids. Germline V CDR1 and CDR2: SGHTA, FQGNSA. This CDR3 reads CASSPGETWTSGNPYEQYF. The CDR3 DNA follows: TGTGCCAGCAGCCCGGGGGAGACATGGACTAGCGGGAACCCCTACGAGCAGTACTTC.

J is TRBJ2-1 and V is TRBV28; D may be TRBD1 (7 bases). The CDR3 spans 20 residues. Trimming left V 5 bases short and J 0 bases short, with 26 bases between. Germline loops: CDR1 MDHEN, CDR2 SYDVKM. The CDR3 DNA reads as TGTGCCAGCAGTCCCGGAGGGGGCTATTTTGGCTATAGCTCCTACAATGAGCAGTTCTTC. It translates to CASSPGGGYFGYSSYNEQFF.

V usage is TRBV5-1 and J usage is TRBJ2-1; 11 nucleotides match TRBD1. Germline CDR1 SGHRS, CDR2 YFSETQ. The CDR3 is 16 amino acids. Trimming at V came to 4 bases and at J to 6 bases, leaving 9 bases not matched to a gene. The CDR3 reads CASSPMDRGLFNEQFF. CDR3 sequence (DNA): TGCGCCAGCAGCCCAATGGACAGGGGGCTTTTCAATGAGCAGTTCTTC.

This chain uses TRBV7-2 with TRBJ2-7, with TRBD2 matching 9 bases. From germline, CDR1 is SGHTA and CDR2 FQGNSA. This CDR3 spans 13 amino acids. V shed 0 bases, J shed 7 bases, and the junction held 1 base outside the gene matches. The chain's CDR3 is CASSLAAGGEQYF. CDR3 nucleotide sequence: TGTGCCAGCAGCTTAGCCGCGGGGGGGGAGCAGTACTTC.

This sequence joins TRBV4-2 and TRBJ2-1, with 10 bases fitting TRBD2. The CDR3 sequence is 19 residues long. The V gene's germline CDR1 is LGHNA and CDR2 YNFKEQ. After removal of 8 bases from V and 8 bases from J, the junction contained 24 bases not matched to a gene. The chain's CDR3 is CASSTIARGASGSVDEQFF. CDR3 coding DNA: TGTGCCAGCTCAACCATCGCACGAGGGGCTAGCGGGAGTGTGGATGAGCAGTTCTTC.

To note about this clone: Other DNA sequences of this sample code for an identical CDR3. The V and J genes are TRBV6-1 and TRBJ2-3; 9 positions agree with TRBD1. The V gene end was trimmed by 8 bases and the J gene end by 1 base; junction bases not matched to a gene: 1. The CDR3 is 13 amino acids. In germline, CDR1 is MNHNS, CDR2 SASEGT. The CDR3 here is CASGDRGTDTQYF. CDR3 in DNA: TGTGCCAGCGGGGACAGGGGCACAGATACGCAGTATTTT.

This chain connects TRBV11-2 to TRBJ2-1; no definite D call. The CDR3 consists of 12 residues. Deletions cut 5 bases from V and 7 bases from J, with 9 bases between. The germline V gene encodes CDR1 SGHAT and CDR2 FQNNGV. This CDR3 reads CASSPWLNEQFF. In DNA form, the CDR3 reads TGTGCCAGCAGCCCCTGGCTGAATGAGCAGTTCTTC.

This clone was seen only a few times. The chain uses TRBV5-1 and TRBJ1-1; 7 bases are a match to TRBD1. Per the germline V gene, CDR1 is SGHRS and CDR2 is YFSETQ. J was trimmed by 1 base and V by 4 bases; bases with no gene match: 7. This CDR3 has 15 residues. CDR3 DNA: TGCGCCAGCAGCCGACAGGGTGAAGGGAACACTGAAGCTTTCTTT. Protein sequence: CASSRQGEGNTEAFF.

The rearrangement uses TRBV7-8 and TRBJ2-3, with D hard to call. The CDR3 length is 17 residues. Trimming shortened V by 0 bases and J by 2 bases, and 15 bases separated the two germline ends. Germline V gene sequence: CDR1 SGHVS, CDR2 FQNEAQ. CDR3 nucleotide sequence: TGTGCCAGCAGCTTAGCGTACGGCAGGACGACCACAGATACGCAGTATTTT. This codes for CASSLAYGRTTTDTQYF.

The rearrangement uses TRBV10-3 and TRBJ2-7, with TRBD2 matching over 7 bases. CDR1 and CDR2 from the germline V gene are ENHRY and SYGVKD. With V trimmed by 7 bases and J by 7 bases, 16 bases remained unmatched. The CDR3 is 15 amino acids. DNA of the CDR3: TGTGCCATCACCCCGGGGGAGGGGTCATCTGGGGAGCAGTACTTC. This codes for CAITPGEGSSGEQYF.